A selection of T cell receptor beta chains follows, all from one sample in a study of blood T cells in healthy people across ages. TCRdb fed the 5' RACE reads into MiXCR, producing one record per CDR3 protein. Of about 1.4 million distinct CDR3 sequences in the sample, roughly 60% were seen once. Sequencing input: blood. The receptors were gathered from a man younger than 30 in good health. CDR3s leave out the opening cysteine and the closing phenylalanine or tryptophan.

J | V | CDR3
TRBJ2-5 | TRBV11-1 | ASSSMGTQY
TRBJ2-4 | TRBV19 | ASSSRTSGSFLNIQY
TRBJ2-1 | TRBV14 | ASSPPSVLDEQF
TRBJ2-1 | TRBV6-1 | ASRYEGPYNEQF
TRBJ1-6 | TRBV20-1 | SASRASSYNSPLH
TRBJ1-1 | TRBV29-1 | SVEDPDSNTEAF
TRBJ2-5 | TRBV6-2/TRBV6-3 | ASSYYGSREETQY
TRBJ2-7 | TRBV29-1 | SVFQTEQY
TRBJ1-1 | TRBV2 | ASSEEGTGGIYGTEAF
TRBJ2-7 | TRBV2 | ASSERGGSSYEQY
TRBJ2-1 | TRBV12-3/TRBV12-4 | ASRPSRAREQF
TRBJ2-5 | TRBV19 | ASSNPTSRETQY
TRBJ2-7 | TRBV7-2 | ASSVRQVYEQY
TRBJ2-1 | TRBV6-5 | ASSYVPGVNGNEQF
TRBJ1-3 | TRBV6-5 | ASSGGSGNTIY
TRBJ2-7 | TRBV13 | ASSLGLGALVEQY
TRBJ2-7 | TRBV6-5 | ASSLTFSGSYEQY
TRBJ2-5 | TRBV20-1 | SARDPGPGQTQY
TRBJ2-7 | TRBV20-1 | SAGRTGDGYEQY
. | TRBV5-1 | ASSAPYNEQY
TRBJ1-4 | TRBV12-3/TRBV12-4 | ASSFRTAWDRGDEKLF
TRBJ2-4 | TRBV10-3 | AISAKDKNIQY
TRBJ2-5 | TRBV12-3/TRBV12-4 | AISDGLRETQY
TRBJ2-7 | TRBV4-2 | ASSLLDSGDAYEQY
TRBJ1-1 | TRBV7-2 | ASRPNGGNTEAF
TRBJ2-3 | TRBV12-3/TRBV12-4 | ASIVTGANTQY
TRBJ1-4 | TRBV5-1 | ASSRDYGYGNEKLF
TRBJ2-1 | TRBV7-9 | ASSWTSGTYNEQF
TRBJ2-1 | TRBV29-1 | SVEGTSGGTPYNEQF
TRBJ2-7 | TRBV5-1 | ASSLQGGTDYEQY
TRBJ2-1 | TRBV5-1 | ASSLGSGKINEQF